These 5 T cell receptor beta chains originate from one sample sequenced in a study of CXCR3-negative and CXCR3-positive naive CD8 T cells. UMI-tagged TRB cDNA libraries were built via 5' RACE. TCRdb reanalyzed the 5' RACE reads and collapses them to one entry per CDR3 protein, without DNA. Recorded here are about 57,000 distinct CDR3 sequences; the top ten clones represent less than 25%. Sequencing was done on a sample of memory CD8+ T cells from blood. All receptors come from a human donor in good health. Some clones in this sample may be carry-over from other donors' samples.

V gene TRBV29-1 combines with J gene TRBJ1-2. Germline loops: CDR1 SQVTM, CDR2 ANQGSEA. The CDR3 is made up of 12 amino acids. The CDR3 loop reads CSVLQANYGYTF.

This sequence joins TRBV21-1 and TRBJ2-1; the D call from TCRdb, TRBD1, cannot be confirmed without DNA. TRBV21-1 represents a pseudogene. CDR3 size: 16 residues. The CDR3 protein is CASTHETGGSYNEQFF.

The CDR3 spells CSVEWEGLNTGELFF. This sequence joins TRBV29-1 and TRBJ2-2; the D call from TCRdb, TRBD2, cannot be confirmed without DNA. This CDR3 contains 15 residues. Germline values: CDR1 SQVTM, CDR2 ANQGSEA.

V usage is TRBV28 and J usage is TRBJ2-1; the D call from TCRdb, TRBD2, cannot be confirmed without DNA. This CDR3 spans 15 amino acids. Germline CDR1 reads MDHEN; CDR2 reads SYDVKM. The CDR3 loop is CATEGLSGGYNEQFF.

This chain links TRBV6-5 with TRBJ1-6; TCRdb reports TRBD1, a call that lacks DNA to check it against. CDR3 length: 14 amino acids. Germline CDR1 is MNHEY and CDR2 is SVGAGI. CDR3 residues: CASSYSGQYSPLHF.